The clone carrying this T cell receptor (beta chain) was seen more than once but under ten times. The data stem from a study of CD8+ T cells in alopecia areata. The authors extracted RNA and reverse transcribed it into cDNA as the sequencing template. Sequenced by immunoSEQ multiplex PCR; TCRdb stores in-frame clones only, minus some. The sample has 150,000 or so clones; approximately 50% are singletons. V dropped 3 bases and J dropped 7; count of bases not matched to a gene: 11. CDR1 is KGHSH, CDR2 LQKENI, per germline. The CDR3 has 16 amino acids. The chain uses TRBV18 and TRBJ2-1; 8 bases fit TRBD1. The source of this sequence is a human donor with alopecia areata. Material for sequencing was CD4+ T cells sorted from blood. CDR3 sequence reads: CASSPPGQGKENEQFF. Here the CDR3 DNA reads TGTGCCAGCTCACCCCCCGGACAGGGCAAGGAGAATGAGCAGTTCTTC.